Below, 21 T cell receptor beta chains from the same sample are listed, as sequenced in a study of CD8 T cells in ankylosing spondylitis (dated by TCRdb to between 2016 and 2019). The paper as a whole reports these results and caveats: A TCR beta motif of roughly 8 highly homologous amino acid variants appeared characteristic of blood from ankylosing spondylitis patients.

Their antigen targets remain unknown. The library was prepared using 5' RACE. Sequencing was carried out with an Illumina HiSeq 2500. TCRdb ran its own pipeline on the public reads, namely fastp trimming at Q25 and MiXCR clone calling, and kept in-frame beta chains. Identical CDR3 protein sequences are pooled into one entry, listed with their most common genes and DNA. Here the sample has approximately 300,000 distinct CDR3 sequences; 7% to 9% occur a single time. The ten largest clones represent roughly 15% of the sample. Material: blood, either unsorted or a sorted T cell fraction (not recorded which). All receptors derive from a male donor with ankylosing spondylitis.

The V call is TRBV18, the J call TRBJ2-2; 8 bases map to TRBD1. The CDR3 covers 19 residues. Germline V gene data show CDR1 as KGHSH and CDR2 as LQKENI. The ends lost 3 bases at V and 5 bases at J; junction bases unmatched: 17. The CDR3 coding sequence is TGTGCCAGCTCACCGCAAAGGCCGACAGGGGCCCGTGAAACCGGGGAGCTGTTTTTT. Its translation: CASSPQRPTGARETGELFF.

Ten or more counts support this clonotype. The chain employs TRBV12-3 or TRBV12-4 and TRBJ2-2; no firm D call. V was shortened by 6 bases and J by 4 bases, with 9 bases between the two germline ends. The CDR3 loop spans 13 amino acids. DNA of the CDR3: TGTGCCAGCAGCGCCAGGACCACCGGGGAGCTGTTTTTT. It yields the protein CASSARTTGELFF.

This clonotype was seen ten or more times. The chain employs TRBV5-6 and TRBJ2-7, with a tentative D call TRBD2 (6 bases). Germline lookup yields CDR1 SGHDT and CDR2 YYEEEE. The V gene lost 4 bases and the J gene lost 2 bases, with 13 bases spanning the gap. The CDR3 contains 14 residues. Here the CDR3 DNA reads TGTGCCAGCAGCCAGGCCGGGAGAACCTACGAGCAGTACTTC. Translation gives CASSQAGRTYEQYF.

This clonotype was detected only a few times. This chain connects TRBV12-3 or TRBV12-4 to TRBJ2-4; D may be TRBD2 (5 bases). Trimming shortened V by 6 bases and J by 6 bases, and 15 bases separated the two germline ends. The CDR3 length is 14 residues. Here the CDR3 DNA reads TGTGCCAGCAGCCCCCCGGCGGGTATAAACATTCAGTACTTC. Protein: CASSPPAGINIQYF.

The gene calls are TRBV7-9 and TRBJ2-7; tentatively, D is TRBD1 (6 bases). V was clipped by 5 bases and J by 5 bases, with 19 bases between them. The CDR3 is 15 amino acids. CDR1 and CDR2 (germline): SEHNR, FQNEAQ (reference sequence). The CDR3 DNA reads as TGTGCCAGCAGCCGTGACAGGCACCCATCCAACGAGCAGTACTTC. Encoded protein: CASSRDRHPSNEQYF. The full variable domain, its missing parts supplied by reference TRBV7-9 and TRBJ2-7, is DTGVSQNPRHKITKRGQNVTFRCDPISEHNRLYWYRQTLGQGPEFLTYFQNEAQLEKSRLLSDRFSAERPKGSFSTLEIQRTEQGDSAMYLCASSRDRHPSNEQYFGPGTRLTVT.

This clonotype was seen only a few times. This chain connects TRBV29-1 to TRBJ2-7; possibly TRBD2 for D (5 bases). V lost 4 bases and J lost 5, with 18 bases in between. This CDR3 has 14 amino acids. Germline values: CDR1 SQVTM, CDR2 ANQGSEA. The DNA of the CDR3 is TGCAGCGTTGTATCGAGGGCCGAACCCCACGAGCAGTACTTC. Its translation: CSVVSRAEPHEQYF.

This clonotype was seen at least ten times. V usage is TRBV5-1 and J usage is TRBJ2-1, with a possible D match to TRBD1 (6 bases). This CDR3 spans 14 amino acids. Trimming took off 2 bases at V and 2 bases at J, with 8 bases between the two ends. Germline loops: CDR1 SGHRS, CDR2 YFSETQ. The CDR3 loop is CASSLQGTYNEQFF. Here the CDR3 DNA reads TGCGCCAGCAGCTTACAGGGCACCTACAATGAGCAGTTCTTC. Full variable domain (remainder filled in from reference TRBV5-1 and TRBJ2-1): KAGVTQTPRYLIKTRGQQVTLSCSPISGHRSVSWYQQTPGQGLQFLFEYFSETQRNKGNFPGRFSGRQFSNSRSEMNVSTLELGDSALYLCASSLQGTYNEQFFGPGTRLTVL.

This clonotype was detected a few times. CDR3 DNA: TGCGCCAGCAGCCAGGAACTTGCAACTAATGAAAAACTGTTTTTT. It is translated as CASSQELATNEKLFF. The chain has TRBV4-3 and TRBJ1-4; D uncertain. Trimming pared 3 bases from V and 0 bases from J, leaving 8 bases between. Germline loops: CDR1 LGHNA, CDR2 YSLEER. The CDR3 loop spans 15 amino acids.

The sample holds a few counts of this clonotype. V and J are TRBV10-3 and TRBJ1-2; possible D gene TRBD1, 5 bases. V lost 3 bases to trimming and J lost 2 bases, with 10 bases between them. CDR1 and CDR2 (germline): ENHRY, SYGVKD. This CDR3 region has 14 residues. The chain's CDR3 is CAISDSGDNYGYTF. The CDR3 DNA reads as TGTGCCATCAGTGACAGTGGGGACAACTATGGCTACACCTTC.

This rearrangement joins TRBV10-3 to TRBJ2-3; no clear D. This CDR3 contains 13 residues. The V and J ends lost 10 bases and 0 bases respectively, with 11 bases between them. CDR1 ENHRY and CDR2 SYGVKD come from the germline V gene. CDR3 protein: CATVTASTDTQYF. CDR3 bases: TGTGCCACAGTAACGGCTAGCACAGATACGCAGTATTTT.

This clonotype turned up a few times. This chain uses TRBV5-1 with TRBJ2-2; the match to TRBD2 covers 7 bases. The V gene end was trimmed by 4 bases and the J gene end by 2 bases; junction bases not matched to a gene: 5. The germline CDR1 and CDR2 sequences are SGHRS and YFSETQ. CDR3 length: 15 amino acids. The CDR3 DNA reads as TGCGCCAGCAGCCGGGGGGAGGCCAACACCGGGGAGCTGTTTTTT. It is translated as CASSRGEANTGELFF.

On this clonotype: One end of the junction does not line up with germline, which may come from a read error. This chain joins TRBV27 and TRBJ1-3; D uncertain. Germline-derived CDR1 and CDR2 are MNHEY and SMNVEV (reference sequence). The CDR3 totals 12 residues. This chain's CDR3 is CASSAPGNTICF. CDR3 bases: TGTGCCAGCAGTGCCCCGGGGAACACCATATGTTTT.

This clonotype was seen many times. The chain employs TRBV7-2 and TRBJ2-7, with TRBD2 identical over 9 bases. CDR1 and CDR2 from the germline V gene are SGHTA and FQGNSA. The V and J ends lost 5 bases and 3 bases, in that order; junction bases with no gene match: 8. The CDR3 is made up of 15 amino acids. The CDR3 bases are TGTGCCAGCAGCCTTAGCGGGAGTATAATCTACGAGCAGTACTTC. Translation gives CASSLSGSIIYEQYF.

The V and J genes are TRBV9 and TRBJ2-2; 8 bases are a match to TRBD2. The CDR3 is 16 amino acids. The ends lost 2 bases at V and 2 bases at J; junction bases unmatched: 5. The germline V gene has CDR1 SGDLS and CDR2 YYNGEE. In DNA form, the CDR3 reads TGTGCCAGCAGCGTCTTCGCGGGGGGAAACACCGGGGAGCTGTTTTTT. Protein sequence: CASSVFAGGNTGELFF.

Regarding this clonotype: This sequence may be a read error, since a much larger clone differs from it by one base. The J gene is TRBJ2-1, the V gene TRBV20-1, with 9 bases that match TRBD2. After removal of 8 bases from V and 5 bases from J, the junction contained 7 bases not matched to a gene. The germline CDR1 and CDR2 sequences are DFQATT and SNEGSKA (reference sequence). There are 13 residues in the CDR3. The CDR3 protein is CSSTSGANNEQFF. CDR3 sequence (DNA): TGCAGTTCGACTAGCGGAGCCAACAATGAGCAGTTCTTC.

This clonotype came up many times. This rearrangement joins TRBV20-1 to TRBJ2-3, with 10 bases that match TRBD2. The CDR3 runs 14 residues. The germline V gene encodes CDR1 DFQATT and CDR2 SNEGSKA (reference sequence). The V segment lost 4 bases and the J segment 2 bases; nucleotides outside the gene matches: 3. The CDR3 sequence is CSATGLAHTDTQYF. In nucleotides, the CDR3 is TGCAGTGCTACGGGACTAGCGCACACAGATACGCAGTATTTT.

This clonotype was seen a handful of times. The genes are TRBV28 and TRBJ2-7; 9 bases are a match to TRBD1. Germline V lookup: CDR1 MDHEN, CDR2 SYDVKM. V shed 3 bases and J 6 bases; nucleotides not matched to a gene: 3. CDR3 size: 13 residues. CDR3 sequence reads: CASSLDRGGEQYF. The CDR3 DNA follows: TGTGCCAGCAGTTTGGACAGGGGTGGCGAGCAGTACTTC.

The V and J genes are TRBV2 and TRBJ2-3; 9 nucleotides match TRBD2. Germline loops: CDR1 SNHLY, CDR2 FYNNEI. This CDR3 spans 20 amino acids. V lost 2 bases, J lost 2 bases, and 17 bases stayed unmatched. The CDR3 loop reads CASSELSHLAGDSDTDTQYF. The CDR3, as DNA: TGTGCCAGCAGTGAACTTTCCCACTTAGCGGGAGATAGTGACACAGATACGCAGTATTTT.

V gene TRBV6-9 combines with J gene TRBJ2-7; D call uncertain. Germline-derived CDR1 and CDR2 are MNHGY and SVAAGI. Deletions cut 7 bases from V and 0 bases from J, with 19 bases between. The CDR3 loop spans 16 amino acids. DNA of the CDR3: TGTGCCAGCACCCCGCTGGCACGCCCGAGCTCCTACGAGCAGTACTTC. It codes for CASTPLARPSSYEQYF.

This clonotype was counted only a few times. The J gene is TRBJ2-7, the V gene TRBV7-2, with a weak D call TRBD1 (6 bases). The CDR3 totals 15 residues. The germline CDR1 and CDR2 sequences are SGHTA and FQGNSA. Trimming shortened V by 4 bases and J by 7 bases, and 20 bases separated the two germline ends. CDR3 loop: CASSSREAGAWEQYF. The CDR3 DNA reads as TGTGCCAGCAGCTCCCGAGAGGCAGGGGCCTGGGAGCAGTACTTC.

To note about this clonotype: Just one base apart from a much larger clone, this may be a read error. V and J are TRBV10-3 and TRBJ1-1; D might be TRBD1 (6 bases). CDR3 size: 13 residues. Germline CDR1 is ENHRY and CDR2 is SYGVKD. CDR3 DNA sequence: TGTGCCATCGGGGAGGGGGTAGACACTAAAGCTTTCTTT. It yields the protein CAIGEGVDTKAFF.